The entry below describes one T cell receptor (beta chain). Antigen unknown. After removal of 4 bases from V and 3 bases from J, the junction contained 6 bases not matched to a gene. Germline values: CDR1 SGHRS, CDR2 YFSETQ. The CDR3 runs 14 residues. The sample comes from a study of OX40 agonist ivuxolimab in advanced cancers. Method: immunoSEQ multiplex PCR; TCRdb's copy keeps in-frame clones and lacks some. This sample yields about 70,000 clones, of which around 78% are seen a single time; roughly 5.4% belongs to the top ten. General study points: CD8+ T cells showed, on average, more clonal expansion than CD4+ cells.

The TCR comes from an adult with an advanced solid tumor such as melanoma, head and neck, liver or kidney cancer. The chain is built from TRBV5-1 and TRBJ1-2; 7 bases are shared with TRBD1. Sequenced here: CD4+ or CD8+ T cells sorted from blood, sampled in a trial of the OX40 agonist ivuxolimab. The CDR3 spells CASSTQGIDYGYTF. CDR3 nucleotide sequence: TGCGCCAGCAGCACACAGGGGATAGACTATGGCTACACCTTC. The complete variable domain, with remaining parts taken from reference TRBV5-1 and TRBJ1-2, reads KAGVTQTPRYLIKTRGQQVTLSCSPISGHRSVSWYQQTPGQGLQFLFEYFSETQRNKGNFPGRFSGRQFSNSRSEMNVSTLELGDSALYLCASSTQGIDYGYTFGSGTRLTVV.